This is a list of T cell receptor beta chains from one sample in a study of blood T cell repertoires in COVID-19. The protocol was immunoSEQ multiplex PCR, while the TCRdb copy is restricted to in-frame clones and leaves out a portion. The table records over 250,000 clones, roughly 85% of them present only once. Sequenced input: peripheral blood. The receptors derive from a man aged 45-65 years with active or convalescent COVID-19. CDR3s include the opening cysteine and the closing phenylalanine or tryptophan. Each record gives: CDR3 length, V gene, J gene, D gene, clone size, CDR3 DNA, CDR3 protein. D genes are given only for firm matches. Size is stated for part of the rows, as once, few or many counts, or as a class when the clone is expanded.

len: 14; v_gene: TRBV27; j_gene: TRBJ2-7; d_gene: NA; abundance: once; CDR3nt: TGTGCCAGCAGTTTAATCCCAAGATTCGGCGAGCAGTACTTC; CDR3aa: CASSLIPRFGEQYF
len: 13; v_gene: TRBV30; j_gene: TRBJ1-1; d_gene: NA; abundance: once; CDR3nt: TGTGCCTGGAGTCCAGGAAAGAACACTGAAGCTTTCTTT; CDR3aa: CAWSPGKNTEAFF
len: 15; v_gene: TRBV5-4; j_gene: TRBJ1-5; d_gene: TRBD1; abundance: few; CDR3nt: TGTGCCAGCAGCTCCGGGACAGGGAACAATCAGCCCCAGCATTTT; CDR3aa: CASSSGTGNNQPQHF
len: 15; v_gene: TRBV18; j_gene: TRBJ1-3; d_gene: NA; abundance: NA; CDR3nt: TGTGCCAGCTCCTCAAACACGAACAATGGAAACACCATATATTTT; CDR3aa: CASSSNTNNGNTIYF
len: 14; v_gene: TRBV29-1; j_gene: TRBJ2-5; d_gene: TRBD2; abundance: NA; CDR3nt: TGCAGCGTTGAAGGGACTAGCGGGCAAGAGACCCAGTACTTC; CDR3aa: CSVEGTSGQETQYF
len: 15; v_gene: TRBV9; j_gene: TRBJ1-4; d_gene: NA; abundance: NA; CDR3nt: TGTGCCAGCAGCCCGACCGGGACAACTAATGAAAAACTGTTTTTT; CDR3aa: CASSPTGTTNEKLFF
len: 15; v_gene: TRBV25-1; j_gene: TRBJ2-6; d_gene: NA; abundance: NA; CDR3nt: TGTGCCAGCAGTGATCCCCGCTCTGGGGCCAACGTCCTGACTTTC; CDR3aa: CASSDPRSGANVLTF
len: 13; v_gene: TRBV12-3/TRBV12-4; j_gene: TRBJ2-1; d_gene: TRBD2; abundance: NA; CDR3nt: TGTGCCAGCAGTTTACGGGGGGGCGGTGAGCAGTTCTTC; CDR3aa: CASSLRGGGEQFF
len: 16; v_gene: TRBV3-1/TRBV3-2; j_gene: TRBJ2-1; d_gene: TRBD2; abundance: NA; CDR3nt: TGTGCCAGCAGCCCGGGACTAGCGGGAGGAACCAATGAGCAGTTCTTC; CDR3aa: CASSPGLAGGTNEQFF
len: 15; v_gene: TRBV11-1; j_gene: TRBJ2-1; d_gene: NA; abundance: few; CDR3nt: TGTGCCAGCAGCCCTATGAGCGGTTCATACAATGAGCAGTTCTTC; CDR3aa: CASSPMSGSYNEQFF
len: 14; v_gene: TRBV6-5; j_gene: TRBJ1-6; d_gene: NA; abundance: NA; CDR3nt: TGTGCCAGCAGTCGACAGAGCGTTAATTCACCCCTCCACTTT; CDR3aa: CASSRQSVNSPLHF
len: 12; v_gene: TRBV6-1; j_gene: TRBJ2-7; d_gene: TRBD2; abundance: NA; CDR3nt: TGTGCCAGCAGTGAACGGGGGGGCGAGCAGTACTTC; CDR3aa: CASSERGGEQYF
len: 17; v_gene: TRBV7-3; j_gene: TRBJ2-1; d_gene: TRBD1; abundance: NA; CDR3nt: TGTGCCAGCAGCCCTCAGCCTCTCGGGACAGGGCACAATGAGCAGTTCTTC; CDR3aa: CASSPQPLGTGHNEQFF
len: 16; v_gene: TRBV15; j_gene: TRBJ1-2; d_gene: NA; abundance: few; CDR3nt: TGTGCCACCAGCAGAGATTGGAACAGCCTTAACTATGGCTACACCTTC; CDR3aa: CATSRDWNSLNYGYTF
len: 16; v_gene: TRBV9; j_gene: TRBJ2-7; d_gene: NA; abundance: NA; CDR3nt: TGTGCCAGCAGCGCTGAGCAGGGTGCCCTTCACTACGAGCAGTACTTC; CDR3aa: CASSAEQGALHYEQYF
len: 13; v_gene: TRBV18; j_gene: TRBJ1-4; d_gene: NA; abundance: NA; CDR3nt: TGTGCCAGCTCAGAAGGAGCTAATGAAAAACTGTTTTTT; CDR3aa: CASSEGANEKLFF
len: 13; v_gene: TRBV14; j_gene: TRBJ1-2; d_gene: NA; abundance: NA; CDR3nt: TGTGCCAGCAGTCGGACAGCCCTCGATGGCTACACCTTC; CDR3aa: CASSRTALDGYTF
len: 16; v_gene: TRBV3-1/TRBV3-2; j_gene: TRBJ2-5; d_gene: TRBD2; abundance: NA; CDR3nt: TGTGCCAGCAGCCAACCCCCCGGGAGGGGCCGGGAGACCCAGTACTTC; CDR3aa: CASSQPPGRGRETQYF
len: 19; v_gene: TRBV3-1/TRBV3-2; j_gene: TRBJ2-3; d_gene: TRBD2; abundance: NA; CDR3nt: TGTGCCAGCAGCCAGGATTCTCTAGCGGGAGTGCTTGGCACAGATACGCAGTATTTT; CDR3aa: CASSQDSLAGVLGTDTQYF
len: 15; v_gene: TRBV6-5; j_gene: TRBJ2-1; d_gene: TRBD2; abundance: NA; CDR3nt: TGTGCCAGCTCGGGGGGAGCTCAACGAACGCTTGAGCAGTTCTTC; CDR3aa: CASSGGAQRTLEQFF
len: 15; v_gene: TRBV2; j_gene: TRBJ1-2; d_gene: TRBD1; abundance: once; CDR3nt: TGTGCCAGCAGTGTGGGACAGGGGGTTGGAGGTGGCTACACCTTC; CDR3aa: CASSVGQGVGGGYTF
len: 13; v_gene: TRBV7-6; j_gene: TRBJ2-5; d_gene: TRBD1; abundance: NA; CDR3nt: TGTGCCAGCAGCTCCGGACAGGGGGAGACCCAGTACTTC; CDR3aa: CASSSGQGETQYF
len: 11; v_gene: TRBV20-1; j_gene: TRBJ1-2; d_gene: TRBD1; abundance: NA; CDR3nt: TGCAGTGCTAGGGGGGACAGGGGCTACACCTTC; CDR3aa: CSARGDRGYTF
len: 14; v_gene: TRBV7-8; j_gene: TRBJ2-7; d_gene: NA; abundance: NA; CDR3nt: TGTGCCAGCAGCTTAGAGCGGCTCTCCTACGAGCAGTACTTC; CDR3aa: CASSLERLSYEQYF
len: 16; v_gene: TRBV3-1/TRBV3-2; j_gene: TRBJ1-6; d_gene: TRBD1; abundance: NA; CDR3nt: TGTGCCAGCAGCCAGCCTGGACAGGGTCCAAATTCACCCCTCCACTTT; CDR3aa: CASSQPGQGPNSPLHF
len: 15; v_gene: TRBV3-1/TRBV3-2; j_gene: TRBJ1-2; d_gene: TRBD1; abundance: NA; CDR3nt: TGTGCCAGCAGACGTCTAGGACAGGGGGCGGATGGCTACACCTTC; CDR3aa: CASRRLGQGADGYTF
len: 15; v_gene: TRBV23-1; j_gene: TRBJ1-5; d_gene: NA; abundance: NA; CDR3nt: TGCGCCAGCAGTCGGGCAGGGGATATCGGACAGCCCCAGCATTTT; CDR3aa: CASSRAGDIGQPQHF
len: 14; v_gene: TRBV28; j_gene: TRBJ2-7; d_gene: TRBD1; abundance: NA; CDR3nt: TGTGCCAGCAGTTCGACAGGGGGCAAGAGGGAGCAGTACTTC; CDR3aa: CASSSTGGKREQYF
len: 16; v_gene: TRBV18; j_gene: TRBJ1-1; d_gene: TRBD1; abundance: NA; CDR3nt: TGTGCCAGCTCACCCGGACAGGGGAGCCGGCGGACTGAAGCTTTCTTT; CDR3aa: CASSPGQGSRRTEAFF
len: 15; v_gene: TRBV3-1/TRBV3-2; j_gene: TRBJ1-6; d_gene: NA; abundance: once; CDR3nt: TGTGCCAGCAGCCGTGGACAGAGCTACAATTCACCCCTCCACTTT; CDR3aa: CASSRGQSYNSPLHF
len: 14; v_gene: TRBV6-1; j_gene: TRBJ2-7; d_gene: NA; abundance: NA; CDR3nt: TGTGCCAGCAGTGAGTCCCAGGCCTTTTACGAGCAGTACTTC; CDR3aa: CASSESQAFYEQYF
len: 15; v_gene: TRBV5-6; j_gene: TRBJ2-1; d_gene: NA; abundance: NA; CDR3nt: TGTGCCAACAGCCCCCGGGAAAAACAGAACAATGAGCAGTTCTTC; CDR3aa: CANSPREKQNNEQFF
len: 15; v_gene: TRBV2; j_gene: TRBJ2-6; d_gene: TRBD1; abundance: NA; CDR3nt: TGTGCCAGCAGGACAGGGAACTCTGGGGCCAACGTCCTGACTTTC; CDR3aa: CASRTGNSGANVLTF
len: 16; v_gene: TRBV7-7; j_gene: TRBJ2-1; d_gene: TRBD2; abundance: NA; CDR3nt: TGTGCTAGCAGCTCCTCCTTAGCGGGAGGGGACAATGAGCAGTTCTTC; CDR3aa: CASSSSLAGGDNEQFF
len: 17; v_gene: TRBV19; j_gene: TRBJ1-1; d_gene: NA; abundance: few; CDR3nt: TGTGCCAGTAGTATCCGGGACACCAGGATGAGGAGCACTGAAGCTTTCTTT; CDR3aa: CASSIRDTRMRSTEAFF
len: 14; v_gene: TRBV5-1; j_gene: TRBJ1-4; d_gene: TRBD1; abundance: once; CDR3nt: TGCGCCAGCAGCCAGGGACAGGCCAATGAAAAACTGTTTTTT; CDR3aa: CASSQGQANEKLFF
len: 13; v_gene: TRBV30; j_gene: TRBJ2-1; d_gene: NA; abundance: NA; CDR3nt: TGTGCCTGGAAAGCGGGTACCTACAATGAGCAGTTCTTC; CDR3aa: CAWKAGTYNEQFF
len: 16; v_gene: TRBV28; j_gene: TRBJ2-1; d_gene: TRBD2; abundance: few; CDR3nt: TGTGCCAGCAGCAGAACGGGACTAGCGGGATTCAATGAGCAGTTCTTC; CDR3aa: CASSRTGLAGFNEQFF
len: 15; v_gene: TRBV5-1; j_gene: TRBJ2-5; d_gene: TRBD1; abundance: NA; CDR3nt: TGCGCCAGCAGCTTGGAGGCAGGGGGCGAGAAGACCCAGTACTTC; CDR3aa: CASSLEAGGEKTQYF
len: 15; v_gene: TRBV7-8; j_gene: TRBJ1-4; d_gene: NA; abundance: NA; CDR3nt: TGTGCCAGCAGCTTAGCGCGAGGGTTGCATGAAAAACTGTTTTTT; CDR3aa: CASSLARGLHEKLFF
len: 13; v_gene: TRBV18; j_gene: TRBJ1-2; d_gene: TRBD1; abundance: NA; CDR3nt: TGTGCCAGCTCAGGGGGACAGATGAACGGCTACACCTTC; CDR3aa: CASSGGQMNGYTF
len: 16; v_gene: TRBV15; j_gene: TRBJ2-5; d_gene: TRBD2; abundance: NA; CDR3nt: TGTGCCACCAGCAGAGATCGGGGGGGCGGTGGAGAGACCCAGTACTTC; CDR3aa: CATSRDRGGGGETQYF
len: 21; v_gene: TRBV7-8; j_gene: TRBJ2-1; d_gene: TRBD2; abundance: NA; CDR3nt: TGTGCCAGCAGCTTAGCAAAAGGGGGAGCGGGAGGACAGTCCTCCTACAATGAGCAGTTCTTC; CDR3aa: CASSLAKGGAGGQSSYNEQFF
len: 11; v_gene: TRBV30; j_gene: TRBJ1-2; d_gene: TRBD1; abundance: NA; CDR3nt: TGTGCCTCACGACAGGGGGCTGGCTACACCTTC; CDR3aa: CASRQGAGYTF
len: 13; v_gene: TRBV10-3; j_gene: TRBJ1-5; d_gene: NA; abundance: NA; CDR3nt: TGTGCCATCACCCCCGGTTCGGATCAGCCCCAGCATTTT; CDR3aa: CAITPGSDQPQHF
len: 13; v_gene: TRBV19; j_gene: TRBJ2-3; d_gene: NA; abundance: NA; CDR3nt: TGTGCCAGTAGTGGCGCGGTCACAGATACGCAGTATTTT; CDR3aa: CASSGAVTDTQYF
len: 17; v_gene: TRBV18; j_gene: TRBJ2-1; d_gene: TRBD2; abundance: NA; CDR3nt: TGTGCCAGCTCATCTTTCGCCCGGACTAGCGGAAACAATGAGCAGTTCTTC; CDR3aa: CASSSFARTSGNNEQFF
len: 12; v_gene: TRBV5-6; j_gene: TRBJ2-5; d_gene: NA; abundance: NA; CDR3nt: TGTGCCAGCAGCTTGGGTGGGGAGGCCCAGTACTTC; CDR3aa: CASSLGGEAQYF
len: 14; v_gene: TRBV9; j_gene: TRBJ1-2; d_gene: NA; abundance: NA; CDR3nt: TGTGCCAGCAGCGTACCAGGGACTTCCTATGGCTACACCTTC; CDR3aa: CASSVPGTSYGYTF
len: 18; v_gene: TRBV7-6; j_gene: TRBJ1-3; d_gene: TRBD1; abundance: NA; CDR3nt: TGTGCCAGCAGCTCCGGTCAGTGGCAGGGGGCGCGAGGAAACACCATATATTTT; CDR3aa: CASSSGQWQGARGNTIYF
len: 22; v_gene: TRBV5-1; j_gene: TRBJ2-1; d_gene: TRBD2; abundance: NA; CDR3nt: TGCGCCAGCAGCTACGGGTACCGAGACAGGTCTATAGCGGGAGGGATCTACAATGAGCAGTTCTTC; CDR3aa: CASSYGYRDRSIAGGIYNEQFF
len: 15; v_gene: TRBV9; j_gene: TRBJ2-1; d_gene: NA; abundance: NA; CDR3nt: TGTGCCAGCAGCGTAGAGGGAGGTTGGTCAAGTGAGCAGTTCTTC; CDR3aa: CASSVEGGWSSEQFF
len: 14; v_gene: TRBV10-3; j_gene: TRBJ2-1; d_gene: NA; abundance: NA; CDR3nt: TGTGCCGTAGGGGGGGAGGGAGGCTACAATGAGCAGTTCTTC; CDR3aa: CAVGGEGGYNEQFF
len: 15; v_gene: TRBV5-5; j_gene: TRBJ1-5; d_gene: NA; abundance: NA; CDR3nt: TGTGCCAGCAGGGAGGGGTCCCATAGCAATCAGCCCCAGCATTTT; CDR3aa: CASREGSHSNQPQHF
len: 13; v_gene: TRBV15; j_gene: TRBJ1-1; d_gene: NA; abundance: NA; CDR3nt: TGTGCCACCAGAAGAGACAGTGGCACTGAAGCTTTCTTT; CDR3aa: CATRRDSGTEAFF